The 18 T cell receptor beta chains in this list originate from one sample, sequenced in a study of T cell responses to AZD1222 COVID-19 vaccine. The protocol was immunoSEQ multiplex PCR, while the TCRdb copy is restricted to in-frame clones and leaves out a portion. The sample carries over 95,000 clones, around nine tenths recorded once. The specimen comprised peripheral blood, sampled on day 0 of AZD1222 vaccination. The receptors derive from an adult in good health.

The chain links TRBV19 to TRBJ1-4; TRBD1 is a possible D gene (6 bases). CDR3 length equals 14 residues. V lost 1 base to trimming and J lost 7 bases, with 10 bases between them. Germline loops: CDR1 LNHDA, CDR2 SQIVND (reference sequence). The CDR3 loop reads CASSIGRTAEKLFF. The CDR3 DNA reads TGTGCCAGTAGTATAGGGCGGACAGCTGAAAAACTGTTTTTT.

The V gene is TRBV2, the J gene TRBJ2-7; the D gene could be TRBD1 or TRBD2 (5 bases each). The CDR3 loop spans 14 amino acids. Germline V gene data show CDR1 as SNHLY and CDR2 as FYNNEI. V was trimmed by 3 bases and J by 6 bases, leaving 15 bases between them. The DNA of the CDR3 is TGTGCCAGCAGTGAGATTCACCCAGGGAGCGAGCAGTACTTC. Protein: CASSEIHPGSEQYF. Full variable domain (remainder filled in from reference TRBV2 and TRBJ2-7): EPEVTQTPSHQVTQMGQEVILRCVPISNHLYFYWYRQILGQKVEFLVSFYNNEISEKSEIFDDQFSVERPDGSNFTLKIRSTKLEDSAMYFCASSEIHPGSEQYFGPGTRLTVT.

The chain employs TRBV10-3 and TRBJ2-3; 7 bases are a match to TRBD2. V lost 7 bases, J lost 2 bases, and 6 bases stayed unmatched. This CDR3 has 14 amino acids. In germline, CDR1 is ENHRY, CDR2 SYGVKD. CDR3: CAIKREANTDTQYF. The DNA of the CDR3 is TGTGCCATCAAACGGGAGGCCAACACAGATACGCAGTATTTT.

The chain uses TRBV6-5 and TRBJ2-3; maybe TRBD2 (6 bases). The CDR3 runs 14 residues. Trimming stripped 6 bases from V and 0 bases from J, with 10 bases between. Germline loops: CDR1 MNHEY, CDR2 SVGAGI. The CDR3 spells CASSLEGSTDTQYF. CDR3 in DNA: TGTGCCAGCAGCCTGGAGGGTAGCACAGATACGCAGTATTTT.

Only one count was recorded for this clone. J is TRBJ2-1 and V is TRBV5-1; perhaps TRBD2 as D (5 bases). Germline CDR1 is SGHRS and CDR2 is YFSETQ. V gave up 3 bases and J gave up 6 bases, with 10 bases separating them. This CDR3 comprises 13 residues. In DNA, the CDR3 is TGCGCCAGCAGCTCCCTTACTAGCAATGAGCAGTTCTTC. Its protein is CASSSLTSNEQFF.

The chain has TRBV11-2 and TRBJ2-5, with 7 bases lining up with TRBD1. CDR3 length: 15 amino acids. J gave up 1 base and V 1 base, and 3 bases lay outside the gene matches. Germline lookup yields CDR1 SGHAT and CDR2 FQNNGV. The DNA of the CDR3 is TGTGCCAGCAGCTTAGTGGGACAGACCCAAGAGACCCAGTACTTC. It is translated as CASSLVGQTQETQYF.

The V and J genes are TRBV5-5 and TRBJ2-3; 8 bases are shared with TRBD1. In germline, CDR1 is SGHKS, CDR2 YYEKEE (reference sequence). The CDR3 loop spans 16 amino acids. J gave up 6 bases and V 1 base, and 10 bases lay outside the gene matches. The DNA of the CDR3 is TGTGCCAGCAGCTTGAGGACAGGGCTAGCCCCCGATACGCAGTATTTT. Protein product: CASSLRTGLAPDTQYF.

The gene calls are TRBV7-9 and TRBJ2-5; 8 bases fit TRBD1. The CDR3 extends over 14 amino acids. Looked up from germline, CDR1 is SEHNR and CDR2 is FQNEAQ (reference sequence). V trimming: 5 bases; J trimming: 5 bases; junction bases outside the gene matches: 7. The CDR3 DNA reads TGTGCCAGCAGCCAATACAGGGGGGAGGAGACCCAGTACTTC. This codes for CASSQYRGEETQYF.

This clone was counted only a few times. The V call is TRBV7-9, the J call TRBJ1-4; 8 bases agree with TRBD1. This CDR3 comprises 15 residues. V dropped 4 bases and J dropped 8; count of bases not matched to a gene: 9. CDR1 SEHNR and CDR2 FQNEAQ come from the germline V gene (reference sequence). In DNA, the CDR3 is TGTGCCAGCAGCTCCCAGGACAGGGTAGGCGAAAAACTGTTTTTT. This codes for CASSSQDRVGEKLFF.

The CDR3 coding sequence is TGCAGCGTTACTCTGGGACTAGCGGGAAACGAGCAGTACTTC. Encoded protein: CSVTLGLAGNEQYF. The chain employs TRBV29-1 and TRBJ2-7, with TRBD2 identical over 13 bases. Germline-derived CDR1 and CDR2 are SQVTM and ANQGSEA. The V gene end was trimmed by 5 bases and the J gene end by 5 bases; junction bases not matched to a gene: 6. This CDR3 is 14 amino acids long.

J is TRBJ1-4 and V is TRBV9; D gene unclear. Germline loops: CDR1 SGDLS, CDR2 YYNGEE. The CDR3 extends over 14 amino acids. V was pared by 0 bases and J by 0 bases, with 3 bases between. CDR3 in DNA: TGTGCCAGCAGCGTAGAGCCAACTAATGAAAAACTGTTTTTT. Protein sequence: CASSVEPTNEKLFF.

The V call is TRBV6-1, the J call TRBJ1-6, with no clear D. The CDR3 is 14 residues long. Germline V gene data show CDR1 as MNHNS and CDR2 as SASEGT. Trimming cost V 3 bases and J 10 bases, with 13 bases left between them. The CDR3 sequence: CASSEGPTGSPLHF. CDR3 bases: TGTGCCAGCAGTGAGGGCCCGACTGGGTCACCCCTCCACTTT.

The rearrangement links TRBV19 to TRBJ1-5; 11 nucleotides match TRBD1. CDR1 LNHDA and CDR2 SQIVND come from the germline V gene (reference sequence). J lost 6 bases, V lost 5 bases, and 9 bases had no gene match. This CDR3 is built from 16 residues. The CDR3 nucleotides read TGTGCCAGTAGTCCCCAGCTAGGACAGGGGGCTCAGCCCCAGCATTTT. Its protein product is CASSPQLGQGAQPQHF.

V gene TRBV4-2 combines with J gene TRBJ2-1, with 13 bases matching TRBD2. The CDR3 extends over 15 amino acids. The trim removed 8 bases at V and 8 bases at J, leaving 9 bases unmatched. The germline CDR1 and CDR2 sequences are LGHNA and YNFKEQ. The CDR3 loop is CASRGTSGTGDEQFF. CDR3 DNA: TGTGCCAGCCGGGGGACTAGCGGGACGGGGGATGAGCAGTTCTTC.

As DNA, the CDR3 is TGTGCCAGCTCACCGGTGGTCTACAATGAGCAGTTCTTC. As protein: CASSPVVYNEQFF. The V and J genes are TRBV18 and TRBJ2-1; no reliable D call. Germline V gene lookup returns CDR1 KGHSH and CDR2 LQKENI. The V end was cut by 3 bases, the J end by 3 bases, with 6 bases between. The CDR3 has 13 amino acids. The full variable domain, with the rest looked up from reference TRBV18 and TRBJ2-1, is NAGVMQNPRHLVRRRGQEARLRCSPMKGHSHVYWYRQLPEEGLKFMVYLQKENIIDESGMPKERFSAEFPKEGPSILRIQQVVRGDSAAYFCASSPVVYNEQFFGPGTRLTVL.

The rearrangement links TRBV28 to TRBJ1-2, with a possible D match to TRBD1 (6 bases). Per the germline V gene, CDR1 is MDHEN and CDR2 is SYDVKM. V gave up 6 bases and J gave up 1 base, with 12 bases separating them. The CDR3 extends over 14 amino acids. The CDR3 DNA follows: TGTGCCAGCAGGAGACAGGCTTTTAACTATGGCTACACCTTC. It yields the protein CASRRQAFNYGYTF.

The chain links TRBV2 to TRBJ2-2; D is undetermined. CDR3 size: 13 residues. Germline V gives CDR1 SNHLY, CDR2 FYNNEI. Trimming cost V 2 bases and J 7 bases, with 8 bases left between them. CDR3 sequence reads: CASSEWESGELFF. The DNA for the CDR3 is TGTGCCAGCAGTGAATGGGAAAGCGGGGAGCTGTTTTTT.

This chain links TRBV18 with TRBJ2-3; 8 bases fit TRBD2. CDR3 length: 15 residues. Per the germline V gene, CDR1 is KGHSH and CDR2 is LQKENI. V shed 6 bases, J shed 0 bases, and the junction held 5 bases outside the gene matches. The DNA of the CDR3 is TGTGCCAGCTCTCCGACTAGCGCTAGCACAGATACGCAGTATTTT. This codes for CASSPTSASTDTQYF.